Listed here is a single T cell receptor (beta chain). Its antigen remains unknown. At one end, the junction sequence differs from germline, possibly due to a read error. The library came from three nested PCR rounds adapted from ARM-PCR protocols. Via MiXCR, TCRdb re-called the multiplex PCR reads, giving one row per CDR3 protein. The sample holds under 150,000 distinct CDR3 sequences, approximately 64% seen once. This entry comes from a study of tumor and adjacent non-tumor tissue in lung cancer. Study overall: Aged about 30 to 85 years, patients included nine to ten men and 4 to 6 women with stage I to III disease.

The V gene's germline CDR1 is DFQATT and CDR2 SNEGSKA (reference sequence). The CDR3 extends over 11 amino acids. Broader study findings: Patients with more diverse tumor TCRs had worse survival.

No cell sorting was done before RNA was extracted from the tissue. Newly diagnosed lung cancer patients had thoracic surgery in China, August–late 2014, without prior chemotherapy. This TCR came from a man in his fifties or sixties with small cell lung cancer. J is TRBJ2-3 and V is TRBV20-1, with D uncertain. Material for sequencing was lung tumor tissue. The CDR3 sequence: CGATHRDKQYF. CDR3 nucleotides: TGCGGTGCTACTCATAGGGATAAGCAGTATTTT.